This T cell receptor beta chain is drawn from a study of cytomegalovirus exposure and HLA in healthy donors (dated by TCRdb to 2015 to 2018). Regarding the research as a whole: An earlier analysis of some 600 of the donors reported 276 Gb of sequence data and around 110 million unique TCR beta sequences obtained from roughly 180 million T cells. Approximately 310 gigabases of sequencing data and approximately 80 million unique TCR sequences were included in an early release covering over 600 HLA-typed donors. Among the approximately 430 genotyped donors, around 81% belonged to the genetic ancestry cluster associated with self-reported Caucasian donors. The aim of the study was to test whether cataloging public T cell receptors could identify signatures of past pathogen exposure. The T cell repertoires of around 730 subjects were profiled by immunosequencing and related to cytomegalovirus serostatus. Besides the first cohort of about 730 subjects, a separate validation cohort made up of 90 to 150 different subjects was used. To predict cytomegalovirus infection status, the study brought together high-throughput TCR immunosequencing, statistical association of individual TCRs with disease status, and machine learning. In a later analysis, previously published TCR beta repertoires from some 640 donors were re-analyzed and high-resolution HLA genotyping was added so that TCR occurrence patterns could be studied. Rather than using new phenotypic data, the later analysis identified candidate immune exposures from TCR beta sequences and from how often those sequences occurred across donors. An earlier analysis of approximately 630 of the donors applied high-throughput TCR beta sequencing to assess whether each TCR beta V gene segment acted as functional or pseudogenic. Donor age, sex, ethnicity and CMV serostatus were compiled alongside the repertoire data. Genome-wide SNP genotypes for about 60% of the 666 donors were used in a later genetic analysis, which treated that subset as a discovery cohort. Every repertoire in the discovery cohort had been generated on one and the same sequencing platform. HLA typing included class I and class II loci at four-digit resolution. The number of typed donors differed by locus: roughly 620-630 for A, B, C, DRB1 and DQB1; some 500 for DQA1; fewer than 610 for DPA1; and roughly 490 for DPB1. Five DR-DQ haplotypes were handled as single units for association and clustering, since linkage in the cohort was strong. On average, 235,054 unique TCR beta nucleotide sequences were sequenced per donor among roughly 430 genotyped donors of the cohort, with roughly 18% of those sequences being non-productive. Summary of the overall study and its limitations: A later genetic analysis reported fewer N-insertions in productive TCRs among donors in an Asian-associated ancestry cluster than the approximately 670-donor mean. At a false discovery rate of 0.05, a later analysis linked approximately 18,000 TCR beta sequences to specific HLA alleles. Cytomegalovirus status was reported to be diagnosed by the classifier with high specificity and sensitivity in both the original and validation cohorts. A further reported finding was that TCR beta sequences accurately predicted the HLA-A and HLA-B alleles for most subjects in the first cohort. In a later analysis, HLA-associated TCR beta chains showed more clonal expansion and lower generation probabilities than non-associated chains that were equally common. V-gene and J-gene trimming of TCR beta chains was associated with a missense DCLRE1C variant in a later genetic analysis, and the association was replicated in an independent cohort. Because HLA typing was missing for some donors at each locus, association tests included only the typed subset. In an earlier analysis of roughly 560 of the donors, most TCR beta V segments were observed in productive rearrangements about 90% or about 30% of the time, broadly matching IMGT annotations. A cluster of highly shared sequence variants was judged likely to represent a technical artifact of the sequencing pipeline. Roughly uniform sequencing depth across donors was assumed in presence/absence analyses, although this assumption may not hold. The authors suggested that the approach could potentially be extended to other disease states and immunological phenotypes. Immune exposure information for the cohort was limited to CMV serostatus. Because the 87-base-pair reads could not distinguish some IMGT-functional V segments, including TRBV6-2 and TRBV6-3, those segments were excluded. In a later analysis, TCR association rates were found to vary across HLA loci, with the most associated TCRs seen for DRB1 alleles and the fewest for HLA-C alleles. Because counts were too low, about 15 rarely observed V segments, including chromosome 9 orphons, were left out of the earlier analysis of 500 to 750 of the donors. Correlated functional status among segregating V segments might reflect linkage disequilibrium, but an unknown experimental factor could not be ruled out. Several of the top co-occurrence clusters appeared to be linked to parvovirus B19, influenza, CMV and Epstein-Barr virus, according to a later analysis. Three of the identified cytomegalovirus-associated TCR beta chains were confirmed in vitro to be specific for cytomegalovirus antigens. Only TCR beta chains were sequenced in this cohort, and the absence of alpha or paired-chain data limited detectable features. When HLA alleles, especially DR and DQ, strongly co-occurred, attributing TCR associations to individual alleles was difficult. In a later analysis, most CMV-associated TCR beta chains were found to appear HLA-restricted, with HLA associations seemingly driven largely by CMV exposure. Most TCR sequences were observed very rarely across donors, whereas some public TCRs were present in many individuals. The study gave a list of under 200 TCR beta chains associated with cytomegalovirus.

Regarding this clone: Its antigen specificity is not known. No base-level quality is on record; no much larger clone is a single base apart.

The method was the immunoSEQ multiplex PCR assay. For the multiplex PCR, a mixture combining 60 forward primers for TCR Vbeta segments and 13 reverse primers for TCR Jbeta segments was used. The CDR3 region of rearranged TCR beta genes was amplified from genomic DNA with a multiplex PCR assay. On the Illumina HiSeq System, the amplified TCR beta libraries were sequenced as 87-base-pair reads. Turning to the authors' computational methods: A later analysis tallied around 87 million unique TCR beta chains across the approximately 670 repertoires, and about 12 million of those chains were shared by two or more donors. Raw reads were error-corrected and collapsed into unique sequences with a nearest-neighbor algorithm that merged closely related sequences to remove PCR and sequencing errors. To assign V, D and J gene segments, CDR3 sequences were aligned to IMGT reference sequences. For a sequence to be retained, at least a six-nucleotide match to both a V gene segment and a J gene segment was required. A rearrangement counted as productive if the CDR3 had no stop codons and remained in frame with V and J, and every other rearrangement counted as non-productive. Following IMGT convention, CDR3 was defined as the stretch from the second conserved V-encoded cysteine to the conserved J-encoded phenylalanine. The earlier analysis of approximately 500 of the donors excluded sequences that lacked an unambiguous match to a single V gene segment. In an earlier analysis of several hundred of the donors, V segments were called functional above 56.7% productive rearrangements and were called segregating when the between-donor standard deviation exceeded 5%. A statistical classification framework was developed to diagnose cytomegalovirus status using the catalog of TCR beta chain sequences. In a later analysis, TCR nucleotide sequences were compared against IMGT/GENE-DB human TR gene sequences so that V and J genes could be assigned. The TCRdist pipeline was used in a later analysis to assign CDR3 sequences and most-parsimonious VDJ recombination scenarios. In a later analysis, each TCR beta chain was defined by its CDR3 amino acid sequence together with its V-gene family, and reads without a unique V-gene family were excluded. In a later analysis, around 650 highly shared, low-generation-probability nucleotide sequences were removed to address suspected cross-contamination and a sequencing artifact. In a later analysis, a clonal expansion index for each public chain was calculated from normalized within-repertoire ranks of inferred template counts. A later analysis computed generation probabilities with a VDJ recombination model fitted to out-of-frame rearrangements, and checked the results against IGoR. Hypergeometric tests were used in a later analysis to score TCR-TCR, TCR-HLA and TCR-CMV co-occurrence, with a repertoire-size bias correction applied to the TCR pairs. To estimate false discovery rates, a later analysis permuted the HLA or CMV assignments 20 times. In a later analysis, co-occurring TCRs were grouped using DBSCAN, with TCRdist sequence similarity added in when clustering inside HLA-allele-positive subsets. Co-occurrence clustering excluded repertoires with fewer than 30,000 or more than 120,000 public chains, plus five with anomalous nucleotide sharing. TCRdb stores this immuneACCESS table with in-frame sequences only. Part of the clones is absent; in the studies checked, under half of the shortfall reflects unresolved V genes, and no reason is known for the rest. V and J calls and clone size are those listed in that table; D and trimming were worked out from the DNA. This sample holds more than 100,000 clones; around 83% were observed only once. The ten most abundant clones make up about 8.1% of the sample.

In total, 500 to 700 healthy bone marrow donors made up the cohort. At the time of sampling, all cohort members were nominally healthy, though unrecorded immune exposures were likely present. The donor tested CMV seropositive and was one of the 289 seropositive cohort members. Every donor gave a peripheral blood sample, and the peripheral blood mononuclear cells from that sample were used for TCR beta sequencing. The Qiagen DNeasy Blood Extraction Kit was used to extract genomic DNA from the blood cell samples. The germline V gene sets CDR1 to MNHEY and CDR2 to SVGAGI. The CDR3, cysteine through phenylalanine, is 14 amino acids long. Solely the CDR3 DNA is kept, with 42 bases framed from the first base. After removal of 2 bases from V and 3 bases from J, the junction retains 1 base not matched to a gene.

The receptor comes from a woman aged 50 to 60 in good health and CMV-seropositive. The material sequenced was PBMCs. The chain is made from TRBV6-5 and TRBJ2-1; TRBD2 lines up with 7 middle nucleotides. DNA sequence: TGTGCCAGCAGTTACGCGGGGGACTACAATGAGCAGTTCTTC. Translated, it reads CASSYAGDYNEQFF.